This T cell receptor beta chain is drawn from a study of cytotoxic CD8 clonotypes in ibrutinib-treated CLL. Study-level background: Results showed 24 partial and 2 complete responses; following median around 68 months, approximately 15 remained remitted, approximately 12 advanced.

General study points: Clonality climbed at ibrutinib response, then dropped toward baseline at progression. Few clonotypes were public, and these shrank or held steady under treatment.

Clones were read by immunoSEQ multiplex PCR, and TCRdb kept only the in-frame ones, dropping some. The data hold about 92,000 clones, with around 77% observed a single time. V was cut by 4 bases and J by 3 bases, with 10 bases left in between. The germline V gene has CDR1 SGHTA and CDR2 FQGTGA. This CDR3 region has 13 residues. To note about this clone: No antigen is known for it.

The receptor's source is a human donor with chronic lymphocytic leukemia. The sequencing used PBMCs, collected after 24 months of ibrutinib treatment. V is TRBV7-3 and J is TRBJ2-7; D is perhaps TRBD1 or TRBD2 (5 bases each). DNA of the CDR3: TGTGCCAGCAGCTCGGGACCGAGCTACGAGCAGTACTTC. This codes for CASSSGPSYEQYF.